The 24 T cell receptor beta chains listed next were all sequenced from one sample in a study of STAT5B mutations in CD4+ large granular lymphocyte leukemia. TCRdb keeps only in-frame clones here, not all; method: immunoSEQ multiplex PCR. Of about 30,000 clones in the sample, 70% to 85% were seen once. Sequenced input: CD4+ T cells from blood buffy coats. Receptors originate from a human donor in good health.

The V gene is TRBV9, the J gene TRBJ2-3; TRBD2 aligns across 10 bases. The CDR3 covers 19 residues. Germline V lookup: CDR1 SGDLS, CDR2 YYNGEE. The ends lost 3 bases at V and 2 bases at J; junction bases unmatched: 15. The CDR3 protein is CASSERGKERGGITDTQYF. CDR3 sequence (DNA): TGTGCCAGCAGCGAGAGGGGTAAAGAGCGGGGGGGAATCACAGATACGCAGTATTTT. Filled out from reference TRBV9 and TRBJ2-3, the complete variable domain reads DSGVTQTPKHLITATGQRVTLRCSPRSGDLSVYWYQQSLDQGLQFLIQYYNGEERAKGNILERFSAQQFPDLHSELNLSSLELGDSALYFCASSERGKERGGITDTQYFGPGTRLTVL.

The genes are TRBV27 and TRBJ2-2, with D unresolved. Germline assignment: CDR1 MNHEY and CDR2 SMNVEV (reference sequence). The CDR3 is 14 residues long. Deletions cut 0 bases from V and 7 bases from J, with 9 bases between. In DNA, the CDR3 is TGTGCCAGCAGTTTATCCGCCCGAGGCGGGGAGCTGTTTTTT. As protein: CASSLSARGGELFF.

The chain links TRBV27 to TRBJ1-1; 8 nucleotides agree with TRBD1. The CDR3 is 14 residues long. Trimming took 4 bases from V and 5 from J; bases not matched to a gene: 6. Germline V CDR1 and CDR2: MNHEY, SMNVEV (reference sequence). As DNA, the CDR3 is TGTGCCAGCAGTTACCGGACAGGGCGGACTGAAGCTTTCTTT. This translates into CASSYRTGRTEAFF.

This chain uses TRBV7-8 with TRBJ2-2, with no clear D. This CDR3 contains 15 residues. Germline assignment: CDR1 SGHVS and CDR2 FQNEAQ. V was pared by 1 base and J by 0 bases, with 6 bases between. CDR3 sequence reads: CASSLGLANTGELFF. For the CDR3, the DNA is TGTGCCAGCAGCTTAGGTCTTGCGAACACCGGGGAGCTGTTTTTT.

This chain joins TRBV6-5 and TRBJ1-2, with unresolved D. The V gene's germline CDR1 is MNHEY and CDR2 SVGAGI. The CDR3 runs 14 residues. The germline V and J ends were trimmed by 6 bases and 4 bases, with 15 bases remaining between them. The CDR3 DNA is TGTGCCAGCAGCCTCGCCCGACAAACCTATGGCTACACCTTC. It is translated as CASSLARQTYGYTF.

V and J are TRBV30 and TRBJ1-5, with unresolved D. With 0 bases removed from V and 6 bases from J, the gap between germline ends came to 6 bases. In germline, CDR1 is GTSNPN, CDR2 SVGIG (reference sequence). This CDR3 comprises 12 residues. The CDR3 spells CAWSVGGQPQHF. The CDR3, as DNA: TGTGCCTGGAGTGTGGGAGGTCAGCCCCAGCATTTT.

The chain is built from TRBV6-1 and TRBJ2-7, with TRBD1 identical over 8 bases. The germline gives CDR1 MNHNS, CDR2 SASEGT. The V gene end was trimmed by 0 bases and the J gene end by 3 bases; junction bases not matched to a gene: 4. This CDR3 region has 15 residues. The CDR3 DNA sequence: TGTGCCAGCAGTGAAGCAGCAGGGGGCATCTACGAGCAGTACTTC. It is translated as CASSEAAGGIYEQYF.

CDR3 sequence (DNA): TGTGCCAGCAGCTTAGGGCGGGGGACCCTTAGAGCCTACGAGCAGTACTTC. Its protein is CASSLGRGTLRAYEQYF. The chain couples TRBV7-2 to TRBJ2-7; the match to TRBD2 covers 7 bases. Germline CDR1 is SGHTA and CDR2 is FQGNSA. The CDR3 covers 17 residues. J lost 2 bases, V lost 1 base, and 11 bases had no gene match.

The chain is built from TRBV14 and TRBJ1-1; D is unclear. The CDR3 length is 15 residues. The germline V and J ends were trimmed by 0 bases and 1 base, with 9 bases remaining between them. Germline V gene data show CDR1 as SGHDN and CDR2 as FVKESK. The CDR3 nucleotides read TGTGCCAGCAGCCAAGAACTTGATTGGAACACTGAAGCTTTCTTT. The encoded protein is CASSQELDWNTEAFF.

This chain connects TRBV7-2 to TRBJ1-5; D remains ambiguous. This CDR3 contains 14 residues. The V gene lost 5 bases and the J gene lost 4 bases, with 12 bases spanning the gap. The germline V gene encodes CDR1 SGHTA and CDR2 FQGNSA. For the CDR3, the DNA is TGTGCCAGCAGCCGGACCGCCCTAAATCAGCCCCAGCATTTT. Protein sequence: CASSRTALNQPQHF.

The chain recombines TRBV7-2 with TRBJ1-6, with D possibly TRBD1 on 5 matching bases. V was clipped by 0 bases and J by 2 bases, with 5 bases between them. The CDR3 is 15 residues long. Germline CDR1 reads SGHTA; CDR2 reads FQGNSA. The CDR3 sequence: CASSLARAYNSPLHF. The DNA of the CDR3 is TGTGCCAGCAGCTTAGCCAGGGCCTATAATTCACCCCTCCACTTT. Full variable domain (missing parts from reference TRBV7-2 and TRBJ1-6): GAGVSQSPSNKVTEKGKDVELRCDPISGHTALYWYRQSLGQGLEFLIYFQGNSAPDKSGLPSDRFSAERTGGSVSTLTIQRTQQEDSAVYLCASSLARAYNSPLHFGNGTRLTVT.

The chain recombines TRBV20-1 with TRBJ2-5; D may be TRBD2 (5 bases). Germline values: CDR1 DFQATT, CDR2 SNEGSKA (reference sequence). The CDR3 extends over 10 amino acids. V was trimmed by 5 bases and J by 5 bases, leaving 6 bases between them. The CDR3 is CSAGGETQYF. CDR3 coding DNA: TGCAGTGCTGGCGGGGAGACCCAGTACTTC.

V usage is TRBV4-1 and J usage is TRBJ2-3; TRBD2 matches 14 bases. This CDR3 contains 18 residues. Trimming at V came to 8 bases and at J to 2 bases, leaving 12 bases not matched to a gene. Germline-derived CDR1 and CDR2 are MGHRA and YSYEKL. As DNA, the CDR3 is TGCGCCAGCTCCCATAAACAGGGACTAGCGGGGGACACAGATACGCAGTATTTT. Its protein is CASSHKQGLAGDTDTQYF.

The gene calls are TRBV7-2 and TRBJ1-6; possibly TRBD1 for D (5 bases). Germline CDR1 reads SGHTA; CDR2 reads FQGNSA. The CDR3 totals 13 residues. V shed 3 bases and J shed 12 bases, with 12 bases lying between them. CDR3 sequence reads: CASSFSQGEPLHF. CDR3 in DNA: TGTGCCAGCAGCTTTAGCCAGGGTGAACCCCTCCACTTT.

This chain uses TRBV6-5 with TRBJ1-1; D call uncertain. The germline V gene encodes CDR1 MNHEY and CDR2 SVGAGI. The V and J ends lost 6 bases and 7 bases respectively, with 21 bases between them. The CDR3 spans 15 residues. The CDR3 loop reads CASSPPIGRSSEAFF. The CDR3, as DNA: TGTGCCAGCAGCCCCCCCATAGGGCGCTCTAGTGAAGCTTTCTTT.

The rearrangement links TRBV28 to TRBJ2-7; 10 bases fit TRBD2. The V gene end was trimmed by 5 bases and the J gene end by 5 bases; junction bases not matched to a gene: 6. The CDR3 is 14 residues long. Germline CDR1 is MDHEN and CDR2 is SYDVKM. CDR3: CASSPTGTSDEQYF. DNA for the CDR3: TGTGCCAGCAGTCCCACCGGGACTAGCGACGAGCAGTACTTC.

V gene TRBV6-1 combines with J gene TRBJ2-1; D may be TRBD1 or TRBD2 (6 bases each). V was clipped by 6 bases and J by 5 bases, with 17 bases between them. CDR3 length: 15 residues. CDR1 is MNHNS, CDR2 SASEGT, per germline. CDR3 nucleotides: TGTGCCAGCAGAGATAGGGGGGTAAAAAACAATGAGCAGTTCTTC. Translated, it gives CASRDRGVKNNEQFF.

V usage is TRBV2 and J usage is TRBJ2-3, with TRBD2 matching 13 bases. The junction had 6 bases not matched to a gene; V was cut back by 6 bases and J by 6 bases. CDR1 and CDR2 (germline): SNHLY, FYNNEI. The CDR3 contains 15 residues. In DNA form, the CDR3 reads TGTGCCAGCAGGAAGACTAGCGGGGGGCGGGATACGCAGTATTTT. It is translated as CASRKTSGGRDTQYF.

This sequence joins TRBV6-5 and TRBJ2-1, with TRBD2 identical over 10 bases. This CDR3 has 16 amino acids. V lost 0 bases, J lost 4 bases, and 3 bases stayed unmatched. The V gene's germline CDR1 is MNHEY and CDR2 SVGAGI. This CDR3 is CASSYSASGSYNEQFF. DNA for the CDR3: TGTGCCAGCAGTTACTCGGCTAGCGGGAGTTACAATGAGCAGTTCTTC.

The CDR3 loop reads CASSLGFAEDTQYF. For the CDR3, the DNA is TGTGCCAGCAGCTTAGGATTTGCAGAGGATACGCAGTATTTT. The chain uses TRBV7-2 and TRBJ2-3, with D hard to call. This CDR3 has 14 amino acids. V shed 1 base and J shed 6 bases, with 11 bases lying between them. Germline CDR1 reads SGHTA; CDR2 reads FQGNSA.

The gene calls are TRBV7-2 and TRBJ1-5, with D hard to call. In germline, CDR1 is SGHTA, CDR2 FQGNSA. V was cut by 0 bases and J by 7 bases, with 7 bases left in between. There are 13 residues in the CDR3. CDR3 sequence reads: CASSLAEGQPQHF. CDR3 nucleotide sequence: TGTGCCAGCAGCTTAGCAGAAGGGCAGCCCCAGCATTTT. The full variable domain, in which reference TRBV7-2 and TRBJ1-5 provide the parts outside the CDR3, is GAGVSQSPSNKVTEKGKDVELRCDPISGHTALYWYRQSLGQGLEFLIYFQGNSAPDKSGLPSDRFSAERTGGSVSTLTIQRTQQEDSAVYLCASSLAEGQPQHFGDGTRLSIL.

The gene calls are TRBV15 and TRBJ1-1, with D hard to call. Trimming removed 0 bases from V and 5 bases from J, with 7 bases in between. The V gene's germline CDR1 is LNHNV and CDR2 YYDKDF (reference sequence). CDR3 length: 13 amino acids. The CDR3 loop is CATSRDYGTEAFF. For the CDR3, the DNA is TGTGCCACCAGCAGAGATTACGGGACTGAAGCTTTCTTT.

The chain recombines TRBV9 with TRBJ1-2; D may be TRBD1 (5 bases). CDR3 length: 14 residues. V lost 0 bases, J lost 8 bases, and 14 bases lay in between. The V gene's germline CDR1 is SGDLS and CDR2 YYNGEE. Written as DNA, the CDR3 is TGTGCCAGCAGCGTAGAAACCAGGACACGAGGCTACACCTTC. Translated, it gives CASSVETRTRGYTF. Supplemented by reference TRBV9 and TRBJ1-2, the full variable domain reads DSGVTQTPKHLITATGQRVTLRCSPRSGDLSVYWYQQSLDQGLQFLIQYYNGEERAKGNILERFSAQQFPDLHSELNLSSLELGDSALYFCASSVETRTRGYTFGSGTRLTVV.

There are a few counts of this clone. The chain uses TRBV5-3 and TRBJ1-5; TRBD1 agrees at 11 bases. TRBV5-3 is annotated as an ORF whose role is uncertain. The length of the CDR3 is 15 residues. V shed 0 bases, J shed 6 bases, and the junction held 2 bases outside the gene matches. Here the CDR3 reads CARSLAGQGGQPQHF. CDR3 bases: TGTGCCAGAAGCTTGGCGGGACAGGGGGGTCAGCCCCAGCATTTT.